The 15 T cell receptor beta chains listed next were all sequenced from one sample in a study of CD8+ T cells in alopecia areata. Sequencing used cDNA as its template, made by extracting RNA and reverse transcribing it. Sequencing was performed with immunoSEQ multiplex PCR; in TCRdb, only in-frame clones are kept and a portion is missing. The sample holds about 14,000 clones; roughly 55% are singletons and the top ten take around 9.9%. The study team obtained lesional scalp punch biopsies and peripheral blood from alopecia areata patients. The source material was skin, sampled at week 0. Receptor source: a human donor with alopecia areata.

CDR3 amino acids: CASSRPDNTDTQYF. Written as DNA, the CDR3 is TGTGCCAGCAGTCGACCAGACAACACAGATACGCAGTATTTT. V and J are TRBV27 and TRBJ2-3; D gene unclear. With 5 bases removed from V and 2 bases from J, the gap between germline ends came to 11 bases. Germline assignment: CDR1 MNHEY and CDR2 SMNVEV (reference sequence). The CDR3 has 14 amino acids.

V usage is TRBV7-8 and J usage is TRBJ1-6, with TRBD1 as a possible D gene (6 bases). Germline assignment: CDR1 SGHVS and CDR2 FQNEAQ. The V end lost 5 bases, the J end lost 8 bases, and 13 bases lay between the germline ends. There are 14 residues in the CDR3. The CDR3 protein is CASSPGTFDSPLHF. In DNA, the CDR3 is TGTGCCAGCAGCCCCGGGACATTCGATTCACCCCTCCACTTT.

This clone appeared a single time. The V and J genes are TRBV4-1 and TRBJ2-2; D is possibly TRBD1 or TRBD2 (6 bases each). Germline CDR1 is MGHRA and CDR2 is YSYEKL. V dropped 8 bases and J dropped 3 bases, with 16 bases sitting between them. The CDR3 is 15 amino acids. The chain's CDR3 is CASSTGRIYTGELFF. As DNA, the CDR3 is TGCGCCAGCTCTACAGGGAGGATATACACCGGGGAGCTGTTTTTT.

The chain carries TRBV4-3 and TRBJ2-1; 9 bases match TRBD1. Germline lookup yields CDR1 LGHNA and CDR2 YSLEER. Trimming took 4 bases from V and 14 from J; bases not matched to a gene: 9. CDR3 length: 13 residues. The CDR3 loop reads CASSPVLGDREFF. The CDR3 nucleotides are TGCGCCAGCAGCCCCGTTTTGGGGGACAGGGAGTTCTTC.

This clone was recorded a few times. The chain couples TRBV23-1 to TRBJ2-5; D not certain. TRBV23-1 carries the ORF label, with uncertain function. V lost 2 bases and J lost 2, with 15 bases in between. This CDR3 has 16 amino acids. The CDR3 DNA reads as TGCGCCAGCAGTCAACGCCAACCACCTTTTCAAGAGACCCAGTACTTC. Protein product: CASSQRQPPFQETQYF.

The chain joins TRBV10-3 to TRBJ2-7; the D is unclear. The CDR3 runs to 16 residues. Germline V lookup: CDR1 ENHRY, CDR2 SYGVKD. V was shortened by 2 bases and J by 0 bases, with 14 bases between the two germline ends. CDR3 sequence reads: CAISETDIRSSYEQYF. CDR3 nucleotides: TGTGCCATCAGTGAGACCGACATCAGGTCCTCCTACGAGCAGTACTTC.

The chain recombines TRBV9 with TRBJ2-2; 9 bases fit TRBD1. Trimming cost V 3 bases and J 5 bases; bases outside gene matches: 2. Germline V lookup: CDR1 SGDLS, CDR2 YYNGEE. The CDR3 loop spans 14 amino acids. CDR3 in DNA: TGTGCCAGCAGCGCGACAGGGGGTACCGGGGAGCTGTTTTTT. Translating gives CASSATGGTGELFF.

The chain combines TRBV5-6 with TRBJ2-7; TRBD1 matches at 8 bases. This CDR3 has 14 amino acids. With V trimmed by 4 bases and J by 4 bases, 7 bases remained unmatched. Germline V CDR1 and CDR2: SGHDT, YYEEEE. CDR3 DNA: TGTGCCAGCAGCGCCAGGACAGGGAGGTACGAGCAGTACTTC. Its translation is CASSARTGRYEQYF.

The chain recombines TRBV5-1 with TRBJ1-6; 8 bases fit TRBD1. The ends lost 1 base at V and 5 bases at J; junction bases unmatched: 2. CDR1 is SGHRS and CDR2 is YFSETQ in the germline V gene. CDR3 length: 15 amino acids. The CDR3 is CASSLLDRDNSPLHF. CDR3 sequence (DNA): TGCGCCAGCAGCTTGTTGGACAGGGATAATTCACCCCTCCACTTT.

This clone appeared once. This rearrangement joins TRBV27 to TRBJ1-6; D is unresolved. Germline assignment: CDR1 MNHEY and CDR2 SMNVEV (reference sequence). The CDR3 runs 12 residues. V lost 3 bases and J lost 7, with 4 bases in between. This CDR3 is CASSFINSPLHF. CDR3 nucleotides: TGTGCCAGCAGTTTCATAAATTCACCCCTCCACTTT.

The CDR3 nucleotides read TGCGCCAGCCAGGCTCCAGGGGAATACGAGCAGTACTTC. Its protein is CASQAPGEYEQYF. The V and J genes are TRBV4-1 and TRBJ2-7, with D perhaps matching TRBD1 (6 bases). This CDR3 has 13 amino acids. V lost 8 bases and J lost 4, with 15 bases in between. Germline loops: CDR1 MGHRA, CDR2 YSYEKL.

This clone showed up just once. This CDR3 is CASSLSRTGVTGELFF. The DNA for the CDR3 is TGTGCCAGCAGCTTATCCCGGACAGGGGTGACCGGGGAGCTGTTTTTT. This sequence joins TRBV5-4 and TRBJ2-2; 9 bases align to TRBD1. V shed 2 bases, J shed 5 bases, and the junction held 7 bases outside the gene matches. The CDR3 runs to 16 residues. The germline CDR1 and CDR2 sequences are SGHNT and YYREEE (reference sequence). The variable domain in full, with the rest retrieved from reference TRBV5-4 and TRBJ2-2, is ETGVTQSPTHLIKTRGQQVTLRCSSQSGHNTVSWYQQALGQGPQFIFQYYREEENGRGNFPPRFSGLQFPNYSSELNVNALELDDSALYLCASSLSRTGVTGELFFGEGSRLTVL.

V gene TRBV6-6 combines with J gene TRBJ2-7; possible D gene TRBD1, 5 bases. V was pared by 2 bases and J by 1 base, with 9 bases between. In germline, CDR1 is MNHNY, CDR2 SVGAGI (reference sequence). This CDR3 comprises 14 residues. The CDR3 region is CASSYATDSYEQYF. CDR3 DNA: TGTGCCAGCAGTTACGCGACAGATTCCTACGAGCAGTACTTC.

V is TRBV2 and J is TRBJ2-6; the D gene is possibly TRBD1 (5 bases). V lost 6 bases and J lost 1, with 13 bases in between. Germline V lookup: CDR1 SNHLY, CDR2 FYNNEI. CDR3 length equals 16 residues. The CDR3 DNA is TGTGCCAGCAGACAGGCGGCCCTTTCTGGGGCCAACGTCCTGACTTTC. Encoded protein: CASRQAALSGANVLTF.

Note on this clone: The same CDR3 also results from other DNA sequences found in this sample. The CDR3 DNA reads TGTGCCAGCAGCTTTAGGGAGGGATTCTACAATGAGCAGTTCTTC. Its protein product is CASSFREGFYNEQFF. This sequence joins TRBV5-4 and TRBJ2-1, with 7 bases aligning to TRBD2. Germline V gene lookup returns CDR1 SGHNT and CDR2 YYREEE (reference sequence). The trim removed 2 bases at V and 3 bases at J, leaving 5 bases unmatched. This CDR3 has 15 amino acids.